Listed below are T cell receptor beta chains from one sample, sequenced in a study of regulatory and conventional T cells in RAG deficiency. TCRdb's table, derived via immunoSEQ multiplex PCR, lists solely in-frame clones and lacks some. The profile shows about 19,000 clones, roughly 87% of them singletons. Another study also made use of these data, one on regulatory T cells.

The sequenced sample was Tregs sorted from blood. The origin of the receptors is a human donor in good health. CDR3s include the opening cysteine and the closing phenylalanine or tryptophan. Fields, in order: CDR3 DNA, CDR3 protein, D gene, clone size, J gene, V gene. D genes are given only for firm matches. Where a row states a size, it is once, few, many or the class of an expanded clone; other rows omit it.

CDR3 DNA: TGTGCCAGCAGTAAACTAGCACCTTCGACAGATACGCAGTATTTT
CDR3 protein: CASSKLAPSTDTQYF
D gene: NA
clone size: NA
J gene: TRBJ2-3
V gene: TRBV6-1

CDR3 DNA: TGTGCCAGCAGTCCAAACAGGGGAAGACAGCCCCAGCATTTT
CDR3 protein: CASSPNRGRQPQHF
D gene: TRBD1
clone size: NA
J gene: TRBJ1-5
V gene: TRBV27

CDR3 DNA: TGTGCCAGCAGCTCTTTAGGAGGGGTTGATGGCTACACCTTC
CDR3 protein: CASSSLGGVDGYTF
D gene: NA
clone size: few
J gene: TRBJ1-2
V gene: TRBV5-4

CDR3 DNA: TGTGGACCGGGGGCTTGGGGGGCCAACGTCCTGACTTTC
CDR3 protein: CGPGAWGANVLTF
D gene: NA
clone size: NA
J gene: TRBJ2-6
V gene: TRBV30

CDR3 DNA: TGCGCCAGCAGCCAAGAGGACGGTATCAATCAGCCCCAGCATTTT
CDR3 protein: CASSQEDGINQPQHF
D gene: NA
clone size: NA
J gene: TRBJ1-5
V gene: TRBV4-3

CDR3 DNA: TGTGCCAGCAGGATGAGCGGGAGTGGGGAGACCCAGTACTTC
CDR3 protein: CASRMSGSGETQYF
D gene: TRBD2
clone size: NA
J gene: TRBJ2-5
V gene: TRBV27

CDR3 DNA: TGCGCCAGCAGCGGATCACCCGTCCCGAGGCGAGAAAAACTGTTTTTT
CDR3 protein: CASSGSPVPRREKLFF
D gene: NA
clone size: NA
J gene: TRBJ1-4
V gene: TRBV10-1

CDR3 DNA: TGTGCCAGCAGCCTCAGGGGGGGGCAGCCCCAGCATTTT
CDR3 protein: CASSLRGGQPQHF
D gene: TRBD1
clone size: NA
J gene: TRBJ1-5
V gene: TRBV7-2

CDR3 DNA: TGTGCCAGCAGCCCATCCGGTAGCCTCTCCTACGAGCAGTACTTC
CDR3 protein: CASSPSGSLSYEQYF
D gene: NA
clone size: once
J gene: TRBJ2-7
V gene: TRBV9

CDR3 DNA: TGTGCCAGCAGTTTGGACAGGGCTTATGGCTACACCTTC
CDR3 protein: CASSLDRAYGYTF
D gene: TRBD1
clone size: NA
J gene: TRBJ1-2
V gene: TRBV6-1

CDR3 DNA: TGCAGCGTTGAGGGGGGACAGGGTATGAACACTGAAGCTTTCTTT
CDR3 protein: CSVEGGQGMNTEAFF
D gene: TRBD1
clone size: NA
J gene: TRBJ1-1
V gene: TRBV29-1